The text below deals with one T cell receptor beta chain. Antigen unknown. The sample is drawn from a study of cytomegalovirus exposure and HLA in healthy donors. Across the study: Earlier results showed roughly 110 million unique TCR beta sequences derived from approximately 170 million T cells. Regarding the study as a whole: Accurate HLA-A and HLA-B prediction from TCR beta sequences was reported for most subjects. Per a later analysis, about 17,000 TCR beta sequences showed association with HLA alleles at 0.05 false discovery rate. Specificity of three CMV-associated chains for CMV antigens was verified in vitro.

The PCR contained 60 Vbeta and 13 Jbeta primers. Profiled with immunoSEQ multiplex PCR; TCRdb holds only in-frame clones, not every one. The sample records 200,000 to 300,000 clones, 84% being singletons. This CDR3 contains 16 residues. Germline lookup yields CDR1 LNHDA and CDR2 SQIVND (reference sequence). Trimming removed 5 bases from V and 4 bases from J; junction bases left unmatched: 10. The clonotype comes from a woman aged 40 to 50 in good health and CMV-seropositive. Sequencing used PBMCs. J is TRBJ2-3 and V is TRBV19; TRBD2 matches at 9 bases. The CDR3 DNA is TGTGCCAGTAGTGAGATTAGCGGGAGCATCGCAGATACGCAGTATTTT. Its protein is CASSEISGSIADTQYF. The variable domain in full, with the rest retrieved from reference TRBV19 and TRBJ2-3, is DGGITQSPKYLFRKEGQNVTLSCEQNLNHDAMYWYRQDPGQGLRLIYYSQIVNDFQKGDIAEGYSVSREKKESFPLTVTSAQKNPTAFYLCASSEISGSIADTQYFGPGTRLTVL.